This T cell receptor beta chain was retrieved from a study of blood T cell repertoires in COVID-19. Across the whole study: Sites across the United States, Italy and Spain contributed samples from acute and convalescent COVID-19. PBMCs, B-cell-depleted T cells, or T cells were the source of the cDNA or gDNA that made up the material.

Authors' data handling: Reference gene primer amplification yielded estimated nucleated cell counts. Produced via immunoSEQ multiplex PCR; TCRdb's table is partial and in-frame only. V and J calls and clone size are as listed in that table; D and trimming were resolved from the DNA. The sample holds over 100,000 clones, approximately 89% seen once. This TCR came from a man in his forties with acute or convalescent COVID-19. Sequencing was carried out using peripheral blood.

CDR3 in DNA: TGTGCCAGCAGTTACAACAGCTTGAACACTGAAGCTTTCTTT. This sequence encodes CASSYNSLNTEAFF. V is TRBV6-5 and J is TRBJ1-1; D not resolved. Germline V gene lookup returns CDR1 MNHEY and CDR2 SVGAGI. V shed 2 bases and J shed 0 bases, with 7 bases lying between them. This CDR3 contains 14 residues.